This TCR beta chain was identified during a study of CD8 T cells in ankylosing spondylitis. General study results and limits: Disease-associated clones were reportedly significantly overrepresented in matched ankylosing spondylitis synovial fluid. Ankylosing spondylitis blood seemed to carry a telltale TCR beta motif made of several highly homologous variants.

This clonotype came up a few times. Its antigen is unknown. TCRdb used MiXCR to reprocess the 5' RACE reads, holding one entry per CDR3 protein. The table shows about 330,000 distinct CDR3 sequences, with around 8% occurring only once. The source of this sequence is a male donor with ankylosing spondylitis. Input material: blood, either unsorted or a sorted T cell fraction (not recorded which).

The CDR3 nucleotides read TGCAGTGCTAGAGATCGACAGGGACCGTCCAATGAGCAGTTCTTC. Amino acid sequence: CSARDRQGPSNEQFF. The chain combines TRBV20-1 with TRBJ2-1, with 7 bases lining up with TRBD1. Trimming took 0 bases from V and 6 from J; bases not matched to a gene: 8. The length of the CDR3 is 15 residues. The germline V gene encodes CDR1 DFQATT and CDR2 SNEGSKA (reference sequence).